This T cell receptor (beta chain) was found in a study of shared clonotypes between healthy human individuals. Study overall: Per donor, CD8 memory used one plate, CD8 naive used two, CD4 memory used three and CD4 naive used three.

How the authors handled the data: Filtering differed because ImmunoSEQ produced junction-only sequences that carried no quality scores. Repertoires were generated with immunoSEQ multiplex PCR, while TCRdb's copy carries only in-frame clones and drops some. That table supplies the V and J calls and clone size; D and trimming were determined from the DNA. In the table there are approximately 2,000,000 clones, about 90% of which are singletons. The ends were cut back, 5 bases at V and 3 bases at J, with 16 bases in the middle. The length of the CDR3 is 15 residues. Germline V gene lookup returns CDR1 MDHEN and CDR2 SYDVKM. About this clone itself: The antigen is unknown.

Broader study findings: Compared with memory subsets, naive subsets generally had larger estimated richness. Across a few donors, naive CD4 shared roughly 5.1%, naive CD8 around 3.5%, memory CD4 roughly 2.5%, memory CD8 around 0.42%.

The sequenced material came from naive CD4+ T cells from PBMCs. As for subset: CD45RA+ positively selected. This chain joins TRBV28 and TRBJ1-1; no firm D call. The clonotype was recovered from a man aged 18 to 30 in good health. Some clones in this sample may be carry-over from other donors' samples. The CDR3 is CASSPSLGVYTEAFF. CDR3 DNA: TGTGCCAGCAGTCCTTCCCTCGGGGTCTACACTGAAGCTTTCTTT.